This entry lists 12 T cell receptor beta chains sequenced from one sample in a study of Graves' ophthalmopathy and Graves' hyperthyroidism. Using RNA transcripts, the TCR beta CDR3 regions were amplified. First-round RT-PCR relied on HTBI primers, and a second-round multiplex PCR came next. TCRdb redid the calling of the multiplex PCR reads with MiXCR, one entry per CDR3 protein. Here the sample spans 400,000 or so distinct CDR3 sequences, approximately 15% being singletons. The specimen sequenced was peripheral blood. The source of these receptors is a woman aged 18-35 years with stable Graves' hyperthyroidism.

This clonotype came up many times. The chain employs TRBV18 and TRBJ1-6; D gene uncertain. In germline, CDR1 is KGHSH, CDR2 LQKENI. Trimming removed 3 bases from V and 10 bases from J, with 16 bases in between. This CDR3 is 15 amino acids long. Here the CDR3 DNA reads TGTGCCAGCTCACCGGCTTTTGGCGTCTTGTCACCCCTCCACTTT. This codes for CASSPAFGVLSPLHF.

The gene calls are TRBV3-1 and TRBJ1-6; TRBD1 matches at 10 bases. Per the germline V gene, CDR1 is LGHDT and CDR2 is YNNKEL (reference sequence). Unmatched junction bases numbered 5, after V lost 4 bases and J lost 5 bases. The CDR3 has 16 amino acids. The CDR3 spells CASSPAGTGDNSPLHF. In DNA form, the CDR3 reads TGTGCCAGCAGCCCTGCCGGGACAGGGGATAATTCACCCCTCCACTTT. Full variable domain (missing parts from reference TRBV3-1 and TRBJ1-6): DTAVSQTPKYLVTQMGNDKSIKCEQNLGHDTMYWYKQDSKKFLKIMFSYNNKELIINETVPNRFSPKSPDKAHLNLHINSLELGDSAVYFCASSPAGTGDNSPLHFGNGTRLTVT.

This clonotype appeared many times. The V call is TRBV29-1, the J call TRBJ1-1; the D gene is possibly TRBD1 (6 bases). The germline gives CDR1 SQVTM, CDR2 ANQGSEA. The CDR3 has 14 amino acids. The V end lost 5 bases, the J end lost 0 bases, and 13 bases lay between the germline ends. CDR3 DNA sequence: TGCAGCGTTCAAACAGGGAGCATGAACACTGAAGCTTTCTTT. Protein: CSVQTGSMNTEAFF.

This clonotype appeared many times. The chain combines TRBV7-8 with TRBJ2-5, with D uncertain. With 4 bases removed from V and 5 bases from J, the gap between germline ends came to 2 bases. The CDR3 spans 10 residues. Germline V gene sequence: CDR1 SGHVS, CDR2 FQNEAQ. CDR3 DNA sequence: TGTGCCAGCAGCTGGGAGACCCAGTACTTC. Its protein is CASSWETQYF.

This clonotype was detected many times. The gene calls are TRBV12-3 or TRBV12-4 and TRBJ1-2, with D tentatively TRBD1 (5 bases). This CDR3 is built from 16 residues. Trimming cost V 2 bases and J 6 bases, with 19 bases left between them. CDR3 in DNA: TGTGCCAGCAGTTTATCGGGGGGGGTACCAGCAGATGGCTACACCTTC. Residues: CASSLSGGVPADGYTF.

This clonotype was observed many times. The rearrangement links TRBV6-1 to TRBJ2-7; TRBD2 agrees at 7 bases. CDR1 MNHNS and CDR2 SASEGT come from the germline V gene. This CDR3 is 14 amino acids long. After removal of 8 bases from V and 6 bases from J, the junction contained 13 bases not matched to a gene. This CDR3 is CASGGVDSRSEQYF. As DNA, the CDR3 is TGTGCCAGCGGGGGGGTAGACAGTAGGTCCGAGCAGTACTTC.

Note on this clonotype: One base away lies a much larger clone, so this may be a sequencing read error. This chain uses TRBV6-1 with TRBJ2-7; 10 bases map to TRBD2. Germline CDR1 reads MNHNS; CDR2 reads SASEGT. The CDR3 is made up of 15 amino acids. CDR3 in amino acids: CASSVTSGDSYKQYF. CDR3 in DNA: TGTGCCAGCAGTGTAACTAGCGGGGACTCCTACAAGCAGTACTTC.

A single count supports this clonotype. The chain carries TRBV7-3 and TRBJ1-5, with TRBD1 as a possible D gene (6 bases). Germline loops: CDR1 SGHTA, CDR2 FQGTGA. V lost 5 bases and J lost 7, with 15 bases in between. The CDR3 has 14 residues. In DNA form, the CDR3 reads TGTGCCAGCAGCCTACAGGGAACGAGGCAGCCCCAGCATTTT. Protein product: CASSLQGTRQPQHF. The whole variable domain, filled in from reference TRBV7-3 and TRBJ1-5, reads GAGVSQTPSNKVTEKGKYVELRCDPISGHTALYWYRQSLGQGPEFLIYFQGTGAADDSGLPNDRFFAVRPEGSVSTLKIQRTERGDSAVYLCASSLQGTRQPQHFGDGTRLSIL.

This clonotype was picked up many times. The chain employs TRBV10-3 and TRBJ1-6; D unresolved. Looked up from germline, CDR1 is ENHRY and CDR2 is SYGVKD. The CDR3 loop spans 14 amino acids. The germline V and J ends were trimmed by 2 bases and 4 bases, with 6 bases remaining between them. In nucleotides, the CDR3 is TGTGCCATCAGTGAGACAGCTTATAATTCACCCCTCCACTTT. The encoded protein is CAISETAYNSPLHF.

In its sample, this clonotype was seen many times. The rearrangement links TRBV19 to TRBJ1-6; D gene unclear. V lost 7 bases to trimming and J lost 13 bases, with 17 bases between them. CDR1 and CDR2 from the germline V gene are LNHDA and SQIVND (reference sequence). The CDR3 runs to 13 residues. The CDR3 loop reads CASNSGSSHPLHF. CDR3 coding DNA: TGTGCCAGTAATTCCGGGTCGTCTCACCCCCTCCACTTT. The full variable domain, completed using reference TRBV19 and TRBJ1-6, is DGGITQSPKYLFRKEGQNVTLSCEQNLNHDAMYWYRQDPGQGLRLIYYSQIVNDFQKGDIAEGYSVSREKKESFPLTVTSAQKNPTAFYLCASNSGSSHPLHFGNGTRLTVT.

Remarks on this clonotype: A much larger clonotype is one base distant, so this may be a read error. The rearrangement uses TRBV19 and TRBJ1-1; D remains unclear. The CDR3 is made up of 16 amino acids. Germline V gene lookup returns CDR1 LNHDA and CDR2 SQIVND (reference sequence). CDR3 sequence (DNA): TGTGCCAGTAGTATAAGCCCGGGTGGTGGGTACACTGAAGCTTGCTTT. It codes for CASSISPGGGYTEACF. The variable domain in full, with the rest retrieved from reference TRBV19 and TRBJ1-1, is DGGITQSPKYLFRKEGQNVTLSCEQNLNHDAMYWYRQDPGQGLRLIYYSQIVNDFQKGDIAEGYSVSREKKESFPLTVTSAQKNPTAFYLCASSISPGGGYTEACFGQGTRLTVV.

This clonotype was observed many times. The chain has TRBV14 and TRBJ1-2; D might be TRBD1 (6 bases). Germline V gives CDR1 SGHDN, CDR2 FVKESK. V shed 3 bases and J shed 7 bases, with 12 bases lying between them. The CDR3 loop spans 13 amino acids. The CDR3 DNA follows: TGTGCCAGCAGCCAGACCGGGGGCGGTGGCTACACCTTC. Encoded protein: CASSQTGGGGYTF.